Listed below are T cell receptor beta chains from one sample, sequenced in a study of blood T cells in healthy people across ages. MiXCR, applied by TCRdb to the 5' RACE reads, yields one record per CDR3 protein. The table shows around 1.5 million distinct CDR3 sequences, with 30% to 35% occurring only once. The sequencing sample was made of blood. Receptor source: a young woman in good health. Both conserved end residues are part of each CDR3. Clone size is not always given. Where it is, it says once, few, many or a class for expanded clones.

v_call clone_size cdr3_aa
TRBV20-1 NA CSARLESYNSPLHF
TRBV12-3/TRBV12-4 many CASSLIADYEQYF
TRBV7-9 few CASSLLNSGANVLTF
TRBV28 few CASSHPPDRWDDEQYF
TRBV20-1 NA CSARDRGGYTF
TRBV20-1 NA CSATNEIYEQYF
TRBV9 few CASSPGTVGSYEQYF
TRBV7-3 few CASASGGPTDTQYF
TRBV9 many CASSIFEVGDEQYF
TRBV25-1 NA CASSGQPSSTDTQYF
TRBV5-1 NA CASSPTTSYEQYF
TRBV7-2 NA CASSFFTGTGTDTQYF
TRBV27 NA CASSLMNTQYF
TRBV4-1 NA CASSPPGQGSTELYF
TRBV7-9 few CASSLEAGSDTQYF
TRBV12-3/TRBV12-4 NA CASTTRNSGRVTGELFF
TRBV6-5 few CASRQRLAGHNEQFF
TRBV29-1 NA CSATRSDTQYF
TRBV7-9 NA CASSPPGSANVLTF
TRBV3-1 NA CASSQGFANYGYTF
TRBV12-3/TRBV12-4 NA CANSSRDEAFF
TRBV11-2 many CASSPGLAGGLNEQFF
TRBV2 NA CASTRTDTGELFF
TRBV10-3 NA CAIKEQGYTGELFF
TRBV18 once CASSQSRTLIEQFF
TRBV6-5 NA CASSPGTGRDNEQFF
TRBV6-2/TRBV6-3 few CASSVQGIQNIYGYTF
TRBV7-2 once CASSDYRPTTDTQYF
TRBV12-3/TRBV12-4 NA CASSLALKGTAYNEQFF
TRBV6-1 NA CAIKETVYGYTF
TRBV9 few CASSVGSGRGGNEQFF
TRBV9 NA CASSAGGQTTDTQYF
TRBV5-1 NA CASSEHIGSEQFF
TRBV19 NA CASSSGVRDTDTQYF
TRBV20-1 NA CSAKGRPGYGYIF
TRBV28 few CASSSSSEVGLDTQYF
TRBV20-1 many CSARDRLTYEQYF
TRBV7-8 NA CASSKSGAGEFF
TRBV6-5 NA CASRPGGSPLHF
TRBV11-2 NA CASSSKTSSGQYF
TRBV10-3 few CAISVQDGGTGELFF
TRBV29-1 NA CSVSGVTGAFF